The TCR beta chain described here comes from a study of T cells in Graves' hyperthyroidism and ophthalmopathy. Whole-study context: At the time of initial diagnosis and before any treatment, peripheral blood was collected. Study-wide results and caveats: Clonotypes that were expanded in thyroid above 0.001 mostly appeared in blood too.

Graves' hyperthyroidism showing no ophthalmopathy progression within 18 months was considered stable. Uncontrolled infection, other autoimmune disease, pregnancy or lactation excluded patients. About this clonotype itself: What it binds is not known.

Template material for amplifying TCR beta CDR3 regions consisted of RNA transcripts. The HTBI set primed first-round TCR CDR3 RT-PCR. TCRdb re-analysed the multiplex PCR reads in MiXCR, keeping a single row per CDR3 protein. Of 550,000 to 650,000 distinct CDR3 sequences listed, approximately 14% are singletons. In germline, CDR1 is MNHEY, CDR2 SVGAGI. V was cut by 0 bases and J by 9 bases, with 12 bases left in between. The CDR3 is 14 residues long. Sequencing was carried out using blood. The rearrangement joins TRBV6-5 to TRBJ1-5; unclear D gene. This TCR was recovered from a woman between 40 and 55 years old with Graves' hyperthyroidism. CDR3 protein: CASSYSSRSRPQHF. The CDR3 nucleotides read TGTGCCAGCAGTTACTCGAGTCGATCTCGGCCCCAGCATTTT.